One and the same sample provided the 11 T cell receptor beta chains below, sequenced in a study of naive and memory T cell subsets. An equimolar mix of two oligonucleotides served as the beta constant-region primer for TRBC1 and TRBC2. MiXCR was run by TCRdb on the UMI-ligation and nested PCR reads, yielding one entry per CDR3 protein. This sample has 25,000 to 30,000 distinct CDR3 sequences, with over 8.5% found just once. The sample comprised effector memory CD4+ T cells from blood. As for subset: effector memory, CD45RA- CD27-. These receptors originate from a human donor in good health.

This clonotype was observed a few times. The V call is TRBV20-1, the J call TRBJ2-3, with D tentatively TRBD2 (6 bases). Trimming stripped 6 bases from V and 2 bases from J, with 12 bases between. This CDR3 has 13 amino acids. Germline V CDR1 and CDR2: DFQATT, SNEGSKA (reference sequence). CDR3 sequence reads: CSAAGWTTDTQYF. DNA of the CDR3: TGCAGTGCCGCGGGGTGGACCACAGATACGCAGTATTTT.

This clonotype was picked up many times. V and J are TRBV19 and TRBJ2-7, with unresolved D. V lost 6 bases to trimming and J lost 2 bases, with 14 bases between them. Germline CDR1 and CDR2: LNHDA and SQIVND (reference sequence). The CDR3 runs to 14 residues. Here the CDR3 reads CASSTNLGPYEQYF. The CDR3 DNA sequence: TGTGCCAGTAGCACTAACCTCGGACCCTACGAGCAGTACTTC. The full variable domain, rest sourced from reference TRBV19 and TRBJ2-7, is DGGITQSPKYLFRKEGQNVTLSCEQNLNHDAMYWYRQDPGQGLRLIYYSQIVNDFQKGDIAEGYSVSREKKESFPLTVTSAQKNPTAFYLCASSTNLGPYEQYFGPGTRLTVT.

This clonotype was observed many times. The chain is built from TRBV29-1 and TRBJ1-3; D might be TRBD1 (5 bases). Trimming cost V 7 bases and J 2 bases, with 9 bases left between them. Germline V gene data show CDR1 as SQVTM and CDR2 as ANQGSEA. This CDR3 has 12 residues. For the CDR3, the DNA is TGCAGCGGTACGGGGGCTGGAAACACCATATATTTT. Encoded protein: CSGTGAGNTIYF.

This clonotype was seen a few times. The chain joins TRBV6-5 to TRBJ1-4; TRBD1 might be the D (6 bases). Trimming stripped 2 bases from V and 8 bases from J, with 18 bases between. There are 16 residues in the CDR3. Germline-derived CDR1 and CDR2 are MNHEY and SVGAGI. In DNA, the CDR3 is TGTGCCAGCAGTTACCGACCAGGGGTACGAGGGGAAAAACTGTTTTTT. This translates into CASSYRPGVRGEKLFF.

J is TRBJ1-2 and V is TRBV7-2, with 7 bases identical to TRBD1. This CDR3 is built from 14 residues. Germline values: CDR1 SGHTA, CDR2 FQGNSA. The V segment lost 3 bases and the J segment 5 bases; nucleotides outside the gene matches: 6. This CDR3 reads CASSFGQAQYGYTF. CDR3 coding DNA: TGTGCCAGCAGCTTCGGACAGGCGCAATATGGCTACACCTTC.

This clonotype has a count of ten or more. J is TRBJ2-5 and V is TRBV20-1; TRBD1 matches at 9 bases. This CDR3 has 13 amino acids. Germline V gives CDR1 DFQATT, CDR2 SNEGSKA (reference sequence). V dropped 6 bases and J dropped 1; count of bases not matched to a gene: 3. CDR3 sequence (DNA): TGCAGTGCACAGACAGGGGGCCAAGAGACCCAGTACTTC. This codes for CSAQTGGQETQYF.

This clonotype was observed a few times. The chain has TRBV14 and TRBJ2-6; D is uncertain. The germline V gene encodes CDR1 SGHDN and CDR2 FVKESK. The germline V and J ends were trimmed by 4 bases and 3 bases, with 1 base remaining between them. This CDR3 is 12 amino acids long. CDR3 bases: TGTGCCAGCAGCCGTGGGGCCAACGTCCTGACTTTC. Amino acids: CASSRGANVLTF. Full variable domain (outside the CDR3, taken from reference TRBV14 and TRBJ2-6): EAGVTQFPSHSVIEKGQTVTLRCDPISGHDNLYWYRRVMGKEIKFLLHFVKESKQDESGMPNNRFLAERTGGTYSTLKVQPAELEDSGVYFCASSRGANVLTFGAGSRLTVL.

The rearrangement links TRBV12-3 or TRBV12-4 to TRBJ1-4; D unresolved. This CDR3 spans 14 amino acids. The V and J ends lost 6 bases and 8 bases respectively, with 16 bases between them. CDR3 loop: CASSTALGGEKLFF. In nucleotides, the CDR3 is TGTGCCAGCAGCACCGCCCTGGGCGGGGAAAAACTGTTTTTT.

This clonotype was recorded a few times. The J gene is TRBJ1-5, the V gene TRBV28; D is undetermined. Germline V CDR1 and CDR2: MDHEN, SYDVKM. This CDR3 spans 15 amino acids. V was shortened by 5 bases and J by 0 bases, with 11 bases between the two germline ends. CDR3 coding DNA: TGTGCCAGCAGTCTGGCCGGGCCTAGCAATCAGCCCCAGCATTTT. This sequence encodes CASSLAGPSNQPQHF.

This clonotype was seen at least ten times. The chain recombines TRBV28 with TRBJ2-7; 12 bases fit TRBD1. The germline V gene has CDR1 MDHEN and CDR2 SYDVKM. The CDR3 is 20 amino acids. V was pared by 6 bases and J by 2 bases, with 20 bases of the junction left unmatched. CDR3 nucleotides: TGTGCCAGCAGCATCTCTACCCTCGTTGGGACAGGGGGCTTACCCTACGAGCAGTACTTC. Amino acids: CASSISTLVGTGGLPYEQYF.

This clonotype has a handful of counts. V usage is TRBV29-1 and J usage is TRBJ1-2, with 7 bases aligning to TRBD1. Germline loops: CDR1 SQVTM, CDR2 ANQGSEA. This CDR3 has 12 amino acids. Trimming removed 2 bases from V and 10 bases from J; junction bases left unmatched: 7. CDR3 amino acids: CSVELPGGAYTF. The CDR3 DNA follows: TGCAGCGTTGAACTCCCAGGGGGGGCCTACACCTTC.